This is a list of T cell receptor beta chains from one sample in a study of T-cell reconstitution after alpha-beta-depleted transplantation in children. TCRdb passed the PCR reads through MiXCR, listing each CDR3 protein once. The data show some 200,000 distinct CDR3 sequences, 7% to 9% seen once. The sequencing used PBMCs, mostly from graft donor cells, collected 360 days after TCRalphabeta/CD19-depleted stem cell transplant. The receptors were gathered from a male patient between 2 and 10 years old who had a stem cell transplant for acute myeloid leukemia, so the T cells may come from the graft donor. CDR3s include the opening cysteine and the closing phenylalanine or tryptophan. D genes are given only for firm matches. Size is omitted from some rows. Given values are once, few, many or a class for expanded clones.

d_gene	abundance	v_gene	j_gene	len	CDR3nt	CDR3aa
-	few	TRBV12-3/TRBV12-4	TRBJ2-2	13	TGTGCCAGCAGTTTAACCATGCCCGGGGAGCTGTTTTTT	CASSLTMPGELFF
TRBD2	-	TRBV2	TRBJ2-3	17	TGTGCCAGCAGTGAAAACCAAGCGGGAGGGCCTACAGATACGCAGTATTTT	CASSENQAGGPTDTQYF
TRBD1	few	TRBV10-3	TRBJ1-2	16	TGTGCCATCAGTGAAACCGGACAGGACGCAGTCTATGGCTACACCTTC	CAISETGQDAVYGYTF
-	few	TRBV5-1	TRBJ2-5	14	TGCGCCAGCAGCTTGGGGCAGCCTCAAGAGACCCAGTACTTC	CASSLGQPQETQYF
TRBD2	few	TRBV15	TRBJ2-5	16	TGTGCCACCAGCAGACGAACTAGCGGGAGGCGGGAGACCCAGTACTTC	CATSRRTSGRRETQYF
TRBD2	-	TRBV2	TRBJ2-5	15	TGTGCCAGCACACCGGGACTAGCGGGCCAAGAGACCCAGTACTTC	CASTPGLAGQETQYF
TRBD2	-	TRBV4-2	TRBJ2-2	16	TGTGCCAGCAGCCACCTAGCCGGGACTAGCACCGGGGAGCTGTTTTTT	CASSHLAGTSTGELFF
-	few	TRBV7-2	TRBJ1-2	14	TGTGCCAGCACCATCGGGGGGGCATACTATGGCTACACCTTC	CASTIGGAYYGYTF
TRBD1	-	TRBV6-6	TRBJ1-2	13	TGTGCCAGCAGTGCCGGACAGGGGAATGGCTACACCTTC	CASSAGQGNGYTF
-	few	TRBV29-1	TRBJ2-7	12	TGCAGCGTTGAAGGCCTTAACTACGAGCAGTACTTC	CSVEGLNYEQYF
TRBD1	few	TRBV4-1	TRBJ2-5	16	TGCGCCAGCAGCCAAGGGCCTGGGACAGGGCAGGAGACCCAGTACTTC	CASSQGPGTGQETQYF
TRBD1	-	TRBV4-1	TRBJ1-5	15	TGCGCCAGCAGCCAAGACCGACAGGGGCATCAGCCCCAGCATTTT	CASSQDRQGHQPQHF
TRBD2	-	TRBV5-1	TRBJ2-1	15	TGCGCCAGCAGCTTGCTAGCGGGAGGGTCCTATGAGCAGTTCTTC	CASSLLAGGSYEQFF
-	few	TRBV20-1	TRBJ1-2	13	TGCAGTGCCGATCCGCAGGGGAACTATGGCTACACCTTC	CSADPQGNYGYTF
-	many	TRBV6-5	TRBJ2-7	14	TGTGCCAGCAGATTTGGAGAACTAACCTACGAGCAGTACTTC	CASRFGELTYEQYF
-	-	TRBV2	TRBJ2-2	13	TGTGCCAGCAGTGGAGGGGGGACCGGGGAGCTGTTTTTT	CASSGGGTGELFF
-	few	TRBV18	TRBJ1-3	13	TGTGCCAGCTCCGGCTCGCGAGGAAACACCATATATTTT	CASSGSRGNTIYF
TRBD2	few	TRBV10-1	TRBJ2-4	13	TGCGCCAGTTCGAAGACTAGCTCGAACATTCAGTACTTC	CASSKTSSNIQYF
-	many	TRBV12-3/TRBV12-4	TRBJ2-1	12	TGTGCCAGCAGTCTCTCCTACAATGAGCAGTTCTTC	CASSLSYNEQFF
-	few	TRBV5-1	TRBJ1-5	15	TGCGCCAGCAGCTTGGCCTCGGGTACAGCCCAGCCCCAGCATTTT	CASSLASGTAQPQHF
-	many	TRBV29-1	TRBJ2-1	13	TGCAGCGTTGGAGGCGCCGCCTGGAATGAGCAGTTCTTC	CSVGGAAWNEQFF
-	few	TRBV5-1	TRBJ2-5	16	TGCGCCAGCAGCTTGGGGATTGGGACTTTACAAGAGACCCAGTACTTC	CASSLGIGTLQETQYF
TRBD2	-	TRBV14	TRBJ2-3	16	TGTGCCAGCAGCCAACACACCGGGACTAACACAGATACGCAGTATTTT	CASSQHTGTNTDTQYF
-	-	TRBV5-1	TRBJ2-7	16	TGCGCCAGCAGCTTGAACCCGACCCTTGCGTCCTACGAGCAGTACTTC	CASSLNPTLASYEQYF
TRBD2	few	TRBV20-1	TRBJ2-1	15	TGCAGTGCAACGACTAGCGGGGATCCCTACAATGAGCAGTTCTTC	CSATTSGDPYNEQFF
-	many	TRBV4-1	TRBJ2-4	14	TGCGCCAGCAGCCCTTCGGACAGTTACGGCATTCAGTACTTC	CASSPSDSYGIQYF
-	many	TRBV27	TRBJ2-5	13	TGTGCCAGCAGTTCTGGCAGCCAAGAGACCCAGTACTTC	CASSSGSQETQYF
-	few	TRBV20-1	TRBJ1-6	13	TGCAGTGCTTCCCGGGACCCTAATTCACCCCTCCACTTT	CSASRDPNSPLHF
-	-	TRBV12-3/TRBV12-4	TRBJ1-2	14	TGTGCCAGCAGTTTAGCGCAACGAGGAAAAGGCTACACCTTC	CASSLAQRGKGYTF
-	many	TRBV12-3/TRBV12-4	TRBJ1-5	17	TGTGCCAGCAGTCCCGACCGGACAGTAAATAGCAATCAGCCCCAGCATTTT	CASSPDRTVNSNQPQHF
-	-	TRBV5-1	TRBJ2-5	14	TGCGCCAGCAGCTTAGACAGGCTTCGGGAGACCCAGTACTTC	CASSLDRLRETQYF
-	few	TRBV4-2	TRBJ2-1	19	TGTGCCAGCAGCACCTATTCTCATTCGGCGAGGGGGCCGGGGGATGAGCAGTTCTTC	CASSTYSHSARGPGDEQFF
-	few	TRBV5-1	TRBJ1-2	13	TGCGCCAGCAGCTTGCGTCAGTCATATGGCTACACCTTC	CASSLRQSYGYTF
-	-	TRBV28	TRBJ2-6	17	TGTGCCAGCAGTCCCTCCCTAGGCAGCTCTGGGGCCAACGTCCTGACTTTC	CASSPSLGSSGANVLTF
-	-	TRBV4-2	TRBJ2-7	18	TGTGCCAGCAGCCAAGACAAATCTATGCACCAGGTTATAAGCGAGCAGTACTTC	CASSQDKSMHQVISEQYF